This is a list of T cell receptor beta chains from one sample in a study of regulatory T cells in long-lasting Graves disease. TCRdb redid the calling of the multiplex PCR reads with MiXCR, one entry per CDR3 protein. The repertoire consists of 400,000 to 500,000 distinct CDR3 sequences, with 22% occurring once and the leading ten covering roughly 14%. The input for sequencing was peripheral blood mononuclear cells (PBMCs), taken when the disease was refractory, from a patient treated with antithyroid drugs. These receptors came from a female donor with Graves disease. CDR3s include the opening cysteine and the closing phenylalanine or tryptophan. D genes are given only for firm matches. The size entry is marked missing in some rows and otherwise reads once, few, many or a size class.

cdr3_nt | cdr3_aa | j_call | clone_size | d_call | v_call
TGTGCCTGGAGTCAGAAGAGAAACTATGGCTACACCTTC | CAWSQKRNYGYTF | TRBJ1-2 | few | - | TRBV30
TGTGCCAGCAGCGCCGACAGGGCCTACACCGGGGAGCTGTTTTTT | CASSADRAYTGELFF | TRBJ2-2 | many | TRBD1 | TRBV14
TGTGCCAGCAGCCTCCGGGACCCTACGTTAGCCAAAAACATTCAGTACTTC | CASSLRDPTLAKNIQYF | TRBJ2-4 | many | - | TRBV12-3/TRBV12-4
TGTGCCGGGGCGAGCTCCTATAATTCACCCCTCCACTTT | CAGASSYNSPLHF | TRBJ1-6 | - | - | TRBV6-1
TGTGCCACCAGTGAGGGACCGGGACGGGAGAACACTGAAGCTTTCTTT | CATSEGPGRENTEAFF | TRBJ1-1 | many | - | TRBV24-1
TGTGCCAGTAGTACCGCCCCCTGGGACGGGCAGTCGAACTATAATTCACCCCTCCACTTT | CASSTAPWDGQSNYNSPLHF | TRBJ1-6 | - | - | TRBV19
TGTGCCAGCAGTGAATCTTCTAAGGTAGCTTTCTTT | CASSESSKVAFF | TRBJ1-1 | many | - | TRBV2
TGTGCCTTTACGGTAACCACCGGGGAGCTGTTTTTT | CAFTVTTGELFF | TRBJ2-2 | few | - | TRBV30
TGTGCCAGCAGCTTAGGTGGCCTAGCGGGAGGTTTACCCGGGGAGCTGTTTTTT | CASSLGGLAGGLPGELFF | TRBJ2-2 | few | TRBD2 | TRBV11-2
TGCAGTGCTGCCGACGGGAGATCCCACAATGAGCAGTTCTTC | CSAADGRSHNEQFF | TRBJ2-1 | - | - | TRBV20-1
TGTGCCAGCAGCAGGGGTAGGACAGGGGTAAACTATGGCTACACCTTC | CASSRGRTGVNYGYTF | TRBJ1-2 | many | TRBD1 | TRBV5-6
TGTGCCAGCAGTGCGTCGGGGGCCTCTGGAAACACCATATATTTT | CASSASGASGNTIYF | TRBJ1-3 | many | - | TRBV2
TGTGCCAGCATCTCTAGAGCCTATGGCTACACCTTC | CASISRAYGYTF | TRBJ1-2 | many | - | TRBV7-9
TGTGCCAGCACCCCCAGCTCTGGGGCCAACGTCCTGACTTTC | CASTPSSGANVLTF | TRBJ2-6 | - | - | TRBV3-1
TGTGCCAGCAGCTTAACGTGGAATGAAGCTTTCTTT | CASSLTWNEAFF | TRBJ1-1 | - | - | TRBV7-9
TGTGCCAGCAGCGTTAGCCCGACCTACGAGCAGTACTTC | CASSVSPTYEQYF | TRBJ2-7 | many | - | TRBV7-2
TGTGCCAGCAGTTTTCGGGGTGTAGATCAGCCCCAGCATTTT | CASSFRGVDQPQHF | TRBJ1-5 | - | - | TRBV12-3/TRBV12-4
TGTGCCAGCAGCCCTCTCGGGGGCTTAGGGGAGCAGTACTTC | CASSPLGGLGEQYF | TRBJ2-7 | many | - | TRBV12-3/TRBV12-4
TGTGCCAGTAGTATTCCCCCGGAGAACTATGGCTACACCTTC | CASSIPPENYGYTF | TRBJ1-2 | - | - | TRBV19
TGTGCCAGCAGCTCCGGACTAGCCCAGGAGACCCAGTACTTC | CASSSGLAQETQYF | TRBJ2-5 | few | TRBD2 | TRBV7-2
TGTGCCAGCACCCTCCAGGGTCAAAACACCGGGGAGCTGTTTTTT | CASTLQGQNTGELFF | TRBJ2-2 | - | - | TRBV6-1
TGTGCCAGCAGCCAATATGCGGGGACTTACGAGCAGTACTTC | CASSQYAGTYEQYF | TRBJ2-7 | few | - | TRBV3-1
TGTGCCAGCAGTTCCAGGGGGAATGGCTACACCTTC | CASSSRGNGYTF | TRBJ1-2 | many | TRBD1 | TRBV28
TGTGCCTGGAGTGTAGGCCTCTGGCAGCCCCAGCATTTT | CAWSVGLWQPQHF | TRBJ1-5 | - | - | TRBV30
TGTGCCAGCAGCTCCCAGGGGGGGGCAGGGCTTTCTGAAGCTTTCTTT | CASSSQGGAGLSEAFF | TRBJ1-1 | many | TRBD1 | TRBV7-3
TGTGCCACCAGTAATGGACAGGGTTATCAGCCCCAGCATTTT | CATSNGQGYQPQHF | TRBJ1-5 | many | TRBD1 | TRBV24-1
TGTGCCAGCCGACGCGGGGAGGGACTTACTCAGCCCCAGCATTTT | CASRRGEGLTQPQHF | TRBJ1-5 | many | - | TRBV2
TGTGCCAGCAGCCAAGATCCGACGCGCGAAATCGGGACCGGGGAGCTGTTTTTT | CASSQDPTREIGTGELFF | TRBJ2-2 | - | - | TRBV3-1
TGTGCCAGCAGCCCCAGGGGGCGCTTTGAGACCCAGTACTTC | CASSPRGRFETQYF | TRBJ2-5 | - | TRBD1 | TRBV3-1
TGTGCCAGCAGCCAAGATGTACTTAAGGGGGGCGCAAAAGACACTGAAGCTTTCTTT | CASSQDVLKGGAKDTEAFF | TRBJ1-1 | few | - | TRBV14
TGTGCCAGCAGCGCTGCGACAGGGCGTGAAAGATACATTCAGTACTTC | CASSAATGRERYIQYF | TRBJ2-4 | - | TRBD1 | TRBV11-2
TGCGCCAGCAGCCGGACAGGGCTGAACTATGGCTACACCTTC | CASSRTGLNYGYTF | TRBJ1-2 | - | TRBD1 | TRBV4-3
TGTGCCAGTACCCTTATGTTTGAGGGGCCCCAGCATTTT | CASTLMFEGPQHF | TRBJ1-5 | few | - | TRBV19
TGTGCCAGCAGCTTTGGGACGGAGACCGGGGAGCTGTTTTTT | CASSFGTETGELFF | TRBJ2-2 | - | - | TRBV5-6
TGCGCCAGCAGCAATGGAGGCTACGAGCAGTACTTC | CASSNGGYEQYF | TRBJ2-7 | - | - | TRBV5-1
TGTGCCAGCAGCAACGCCAGACGGGAGCAGTACTTC | CASSNARREQYF | TRBJ2-7 | - | - | TRBV3-1
TGTGCCACCAGTGATTTGGGAAGGACCCAGGCGGGAGATCCGGAGACCCAGTACTTC | CATSDLGRTQAGDPETQYF | TRBJ2-5 | few | TRBD2 | TRBV24-1
TGTGCCAGCAGTTACCCGGCCCGGGGCAATAGCAATCAGCCCCAGCATTTT | CASSYPARGNSNQPQHF | TRBJ1-5 | - | - | TRBV6-5
TGTGCCAGCAGTTTATTCCAGCTTAGCGGGAGACTCTCCTACAATGAGCAGTTCTTC | CASSLFQLSGRLSYNEQFF | TRBJ2-1 | many | TRBD2 | TRBV28
TGTGCCAGCAGCTTAGCGGCTAGTCCCACTTCTGGGGCCAACGTCCTGACTTTC | CASSLAASPTSGANVLTF | TRBJ2-6 | many | - | TRBV7-8
TGCAGTGCTAGAGGGGTCAGGATGTTGGCCTACGAGCAGTACTTC | CSARGVRMLAYEQYF | TRBJ2-7 | - | - | TRBV20-1
TGTGCCAGCAGTGATAGGCAGCTGAACACTGAAGCTTTCTTT | CASSDRQLNTEAFF | TRBJ1-1 | - | - | TRBV2
TGCAGTGCTAGGCCGGGGGCAGGGAACCAGCCCCAGCATTTT | CSARPGAGNQPQHF | TRBJ1-5 | many | - | TRBV20-1
TGTGCCATCAGTGAGCCCCTCCGATTCTGGACAGCAACCTATGGCTACACCTTC | CAISEPLRFWTATYGYTF | TRBJ1-2 | many | - | TRBV10-3
TGTGCCAGCAGCTCCCTGCGGGAGGGCCAGGAGACCCAGTACTTC | CASSSLREGQETQYF | TRBJ2-5 | - | TRBD2 | TRBV7-4
TGTGCCAGCAGTTTAACGTCGGGGATGAGGGATTCACCCCTCCACTTT | CASSLTSGMRDSPLHF | TRBJ1-6 | - | - | TRBV28
TGTGCCAGCAGCTTAGATCGGGGGGCGATCTCCTACGAGCAGTACTTC | CASSLDRGAISYEQYF | TRBJ2-7 | - | - | TRBV11-2
- | CASSILGLGGTGELFF | TRBJ2-2 | many | - | TRBV28
TGTGCCAGCAGCTACCAGGGGAGGGAGACCCAGTACTTC | CASSYQGRETQYF | TRBJ2-5 | many | - | TRBV7-9
TGTGCCAGCAGTGAATCAGCGGGAGGGGCCGGGAACCAAGAGACCCAGTACTTC | CASSESAGGAGNQETQYF | TRBJ2-5 | - | TRBD2 | TRBV2
TGTGCCAGCAGCTCTATCGCGGACAGCAGGGCCAAAAACATTCAGTACTTC | CASSSIADSRAKNIQYF | TRBJ2-4 | many | - | TRBV11-2
TGTGCCAGCAGTGAAGGTGAGCGGAACTCCTACGAGCAGTACTTC | CASSEGERNSYEQYF | TRBJ2-7 | many | - | TRBV2
TGCGCCAGCAGCTTCCGCGGGCACTACGAGCAGTACTTC | CASSFRGHYEQYF | TRBJ2-7 | few | - | TRBV5-1
TGTGCCAGCAGATCCGGACAGTCCTACGAGCAGTACTTC | CASRSGQSYEQYF | TRBJ2-7 | many | - | TRBV28
TGTGCCAGCAGCGTAAGCGGGGGGGAAGGCAATGAGCAGTTCTTC | CASSVSGGEGNEQFF | TRBJ2-1 | few | TRBD2 | TRBV9
TGTGCCAGCAGCGAACAGGGGCGACTTAACGAGCAGTACTTC | CASSEQGRLNEQYF | TRBJ2-7 | many | TRBD1 | TRBV11-3
TGTGCCAGTAGACAGGTCTCCCGGGAGCTGTTTTTT | CASRQVSRELFF | TRBJ2-2 | - | - | TRBV19
TGCAGTGCTAGGACAGGGGGCCCTGAAGCTTTCTTT | CSARTGGPEAFF | TRBJ1-1 | - | TRBD1 | TRBV20-1